This T cell receptor beta chain was profiled in a study of T cells in localized non-small cell lung cancer. The CDR3 has 12 amino acids. V shed 2 bases and J shed 7 bases, with 8 bases lying between them. Germline CDR1 reads ENHRY; CDR2 reads SYGVKD. Clones were sequenced by immunoSEQ multiplex PCR, and TCRdb holds only the in-frame ones, with some missing. In the table there are 90,000 to 95,000 clones, 80% to 90% of which are singletons. V usage is TRBV10-3 and J usage is TRBJ1-1; D is unresolved. This TCR came from a man aged 40-75 years with stage I squamous cell lung carcinoma. The specimen was peripheral blood, collected before any cancer treatment. CDR3 amino acids: CAISERGLEAFF. In DNA, the CDR3 is TGTGCCATCAGTGAGAGAGGTCTTGAAGCTTTCTTT.